This T cell receptor beta chain comes out of a study of OX40 agonist ivuxolimab in advanced cancers. About the study: The study reported partial responses in three patients: one hepatocellular carcinoma, two cutaneous melanoma. Study conclusions and caveats: The antigens recognized by the expanded peripheral T cells, that is their antigen specificity, were not determined. At doses 0.1 to 3.0 mg/kg, CD4+ and CD8+ clones expanded. There were, on average, more expanded clones in CD8+ T cells than in CD4+.

The CDR3 runs 15 residues. With 1 base removed from V and 3 bases from J, the gap between germline ends came to 12 bases. The germline CDR1 and CDR2 sequences are SGHDN and FVKESK. Notes on this clone: Its specificity is not known.

The assay was immunoSEQ multiplex PCR, and TCRdb's table has in-frame clones only and misses some. This sample carries roughly 59,000 clones, around 93% of them seen once, and the ten largest clones take 10% to 15%. This specimen consisted of CD4+ or CD8+ T cells sorted from blood, obtained in a trial of the OX40 agonist ivuxolimab. This chain connects TRBV14 to TRBJ1-2; D call uncertain. This TCR was sampled from an adult with an advanced solid tumor such as melanoma, head and neck, liver or kidney cancer. As DNA, the CDR3 is TGTGCCAGCAGCCAAGTGTTCGGAGATCACTATGGCTACACCTTC. Translation gives CASSQVFGDHYGYTF.